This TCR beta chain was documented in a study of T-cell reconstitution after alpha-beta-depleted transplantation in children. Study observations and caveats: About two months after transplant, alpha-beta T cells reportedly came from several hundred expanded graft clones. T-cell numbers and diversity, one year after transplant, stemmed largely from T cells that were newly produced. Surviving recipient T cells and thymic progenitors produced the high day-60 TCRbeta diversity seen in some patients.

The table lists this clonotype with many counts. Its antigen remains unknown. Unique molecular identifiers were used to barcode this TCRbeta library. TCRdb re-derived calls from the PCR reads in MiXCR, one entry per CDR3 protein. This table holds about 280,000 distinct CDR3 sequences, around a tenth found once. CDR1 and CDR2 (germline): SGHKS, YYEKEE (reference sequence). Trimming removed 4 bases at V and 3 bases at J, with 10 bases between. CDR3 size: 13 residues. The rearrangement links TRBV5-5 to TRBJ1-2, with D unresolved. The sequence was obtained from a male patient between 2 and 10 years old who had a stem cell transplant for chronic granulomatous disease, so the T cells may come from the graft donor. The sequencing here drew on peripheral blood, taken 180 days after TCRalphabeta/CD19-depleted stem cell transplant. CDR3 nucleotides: TGTGCCAGCAGCACACCAGACTACTATGGCTACACCTTC. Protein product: CASSTPDYYGYTF. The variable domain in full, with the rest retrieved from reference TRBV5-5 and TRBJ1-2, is DAGVTQSPTHLIKTRGQQVTLRCSPISGHKSVSWYQQVLGQGPQFIFQYYEKEERGRGNFPDRFSARQFPNYSSELNVNALLLGDSALYLCASSTPDYYGYTFGSGTRLTVV.